The present T cell receptor beta chain was sequenced within a study of somatic mutations in cytotoxic T cells in rheumatoid arthritis. Turning to the study itself: Patient blood, 25 to 35 ml in EDTA, was obtained immediately after diagnosis and prior to the start of any treatment. Study-wide results and limits: Between rheumatoid arthritis patients and age-matched healthy controls, CD8+ T-cell clonality showed no significant difference.

A remark on this clone: Antigen: not known.

Sequenced by immunoSEQ multiplex PCR; TCRdb stores in-frame clones only, minus some. The table lists some 15,000 clones, roughly four fifths of them singletons. The CDR3 loop spans 16 amino acids. Germline assignment: CDR1 GTSNPN and CDR2 SVGIG (reference sequence). Unmatched junction bases numbered 9, after V lost 0 bases and J lost 7 bases. The study pulled out CD4+ and CD8+ cells with positive magnetic bead selection and then checked their purity by flow cytometry. The chain combines TRBV30 with TRBJ1-6; 7 bases map to TRBD1. The specimen was CD8+ T cells sorted from blood. The source is a woman aged 50 to 60 with rheumatoid arthritis. CDR3 nucleotides: TGTGCCTGGAGTGTAGAGGGACAGAGACTAAATTCACCCCTCCACTTT. It translates to CAWSVEGQRLNSPLHF. Using reference TRBV30 and TRBJ1-6 for the parts outside the CDR3, the full variable domain is SQTIHQWPATLVQPVGSPLSLECTVEGTSNPNLYWYRQAAGRGLQLLFYSVGIGQISSEVPQNLSASRPQDRQFILSSKKLLLSDSGFYLCAWSVEGQRLNSPLHFGNGTRLTVT.